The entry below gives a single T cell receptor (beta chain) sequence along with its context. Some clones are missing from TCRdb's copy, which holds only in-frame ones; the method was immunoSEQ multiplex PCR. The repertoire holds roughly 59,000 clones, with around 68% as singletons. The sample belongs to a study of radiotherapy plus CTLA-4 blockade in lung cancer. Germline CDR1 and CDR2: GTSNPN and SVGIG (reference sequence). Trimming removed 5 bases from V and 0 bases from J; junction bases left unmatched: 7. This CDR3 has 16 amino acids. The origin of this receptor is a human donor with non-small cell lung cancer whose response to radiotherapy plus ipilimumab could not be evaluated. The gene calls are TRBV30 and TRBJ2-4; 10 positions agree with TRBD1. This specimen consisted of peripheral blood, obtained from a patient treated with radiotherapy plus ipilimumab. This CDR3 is CAWGGTGVLAKNIQYF. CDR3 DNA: TGTGCCTGGGGCGGGACAGGGGTCTTAGCCAAAAACATTCAGTACTTC.